The sequence of this TCR beta chain was determined in a study of blood T cell repertoires in COVID-19. Study-wide context: Acute-phase and convalescent COVID-19 samples originated in the United States, Italy and Spain. From T cells, B-cell-depleted T cells, or PBMCs came the material, which was cDNA or gDNA.

Original methodology: By means of reference gene primer amplification, nucleated cell counts were estimated. Produced via immunoSEQ multiplex PCR; TCRdb's table is partial and in-frame only. The DNA gave D and trimming, while V, J and clone size come from that table. This sample has a few hundred thousand clones, with 70% to 90% found just once. Germline trimming cut 1 base from V and 4 bases from J; bases unmatched to any gene: 12. CDR1 is LGHNA, CDR2 YSLEER, per germline. This CDR3 is 18 amino acids long. This receptor was identified in a man younger than 35 with active or convalescent COVID-19. The sample was peripheral blood. The chain carries TRBV4-3 and TRBJ1-4, with 7 bases aligning to TRBD1. This chain's CDR3 is CASSQARDSLWGNEKLFF. The CDR3 nucleotides are TGCGCCAGCAGCCAAGCCCGGGACAGCCTTTGGGGTAATGAAAAACTGTTTTTT.